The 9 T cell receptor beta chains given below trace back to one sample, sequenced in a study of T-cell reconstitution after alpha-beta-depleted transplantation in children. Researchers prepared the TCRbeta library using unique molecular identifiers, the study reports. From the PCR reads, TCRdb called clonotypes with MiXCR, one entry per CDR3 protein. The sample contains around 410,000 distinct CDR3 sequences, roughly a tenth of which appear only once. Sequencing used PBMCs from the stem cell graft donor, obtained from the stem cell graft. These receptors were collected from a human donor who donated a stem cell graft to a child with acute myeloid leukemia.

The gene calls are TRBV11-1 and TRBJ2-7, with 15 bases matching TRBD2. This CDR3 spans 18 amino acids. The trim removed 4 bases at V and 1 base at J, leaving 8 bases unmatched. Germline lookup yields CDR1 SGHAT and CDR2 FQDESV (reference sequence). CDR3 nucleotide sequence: TGTGCCAGCAGCTGCGGTAGGGGACTAGCGGGGGGATCCTACGAGCAGTACGTC. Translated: CASSCGRGLAGGSYEQYV.

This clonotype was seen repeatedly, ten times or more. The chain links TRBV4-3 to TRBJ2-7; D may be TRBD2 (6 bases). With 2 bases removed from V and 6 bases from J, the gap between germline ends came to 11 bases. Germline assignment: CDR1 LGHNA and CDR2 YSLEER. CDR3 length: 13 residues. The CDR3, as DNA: TGCGCCAGCAGCCAACAGACTAGGCGCGAGCAGTACTTC. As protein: CASSQQTRREQYF.

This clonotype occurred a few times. CDR3 sequence reads: CASSHRERDTQYF. The DNA for the CDR3 is TGTGCCAGCAGCCACAGGGAGAGGGATACGCAGTATTTT. The gene calls are TRBV12-3 or TRBV12-4 and TRBJ2-3, with a tentative D call TRBD1 (6 bases). V was shortened by 6 bases and J by 6 bases, with 13 bases between the two germline ends. This CDR3 region has 13 residues.

CDR3 sequence reads: CASSDGLAAETQYF. The CDR3 DNA follows: TGTGCCAGCAGCGATGGACTAGCGGCGGAGACCCAGTACTTC. The chain combines TRBV7-3 with TRBJ2-5; 10 nucleotides match TRBD2. V shed 5 bases and J 5 bases; nucleotides not matched to a gene: 5. The CDR3 is made up of 14 amino acids. Germline CDR1 is SGHTA and CDR2 is FQGTGA.

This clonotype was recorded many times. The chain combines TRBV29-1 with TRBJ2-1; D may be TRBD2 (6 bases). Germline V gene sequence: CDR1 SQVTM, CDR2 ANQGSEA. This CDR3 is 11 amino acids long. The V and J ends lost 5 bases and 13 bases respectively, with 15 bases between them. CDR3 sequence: CSVQGSAGQFF. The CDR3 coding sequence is TGCAGCGTTCAAGGGTCAGCGGGCCAGTTCTTC.

The chain's CDR3 is CASSLYPGNTEAFF. As DNA, the CDR3 is TGTGCCAGCAGCTTATATCCAGGTAACACTGAAGCTTTCTTT. This chain uses TRBV7-3 with TRBJ1-1; D remains ambiguous. This CDR3 has 14 amino acids. V was trimmed by 2 bases and J by 2 bases, leaving 9 bases between them. CDR1 and CDR2 from the germline V gene are SGHTA and FQGTGA. Based on the CDR3 plus reference TRBV7-3 and TRBJ1-1, the full variable domain is GAGVSQTPSNKVTEKGKYVELRCDPISGHTALYWYRQSLGQGPEFLIYFQGTGAADDSGLPNDRFFAVRPEGSVSTLKIQRTERGDSAVYLCASSLYPGNTEAFFGQGTRLTVV.

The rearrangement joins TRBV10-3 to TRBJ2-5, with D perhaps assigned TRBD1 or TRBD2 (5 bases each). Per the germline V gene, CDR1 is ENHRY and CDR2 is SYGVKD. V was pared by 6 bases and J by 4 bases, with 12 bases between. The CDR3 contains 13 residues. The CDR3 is CAIRAFGGETQYF. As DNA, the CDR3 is TGTGCCATCAGGGCCTTTGGGGGAGAGACCCAGTACTTC.

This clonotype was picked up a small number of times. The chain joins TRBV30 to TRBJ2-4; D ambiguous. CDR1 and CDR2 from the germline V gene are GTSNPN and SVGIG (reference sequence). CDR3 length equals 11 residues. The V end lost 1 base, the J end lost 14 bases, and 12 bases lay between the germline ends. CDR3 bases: TGTGCCTGGAGTGATATTCAGTCCAAGTACTTC. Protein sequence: CAWSDIQSKYF.

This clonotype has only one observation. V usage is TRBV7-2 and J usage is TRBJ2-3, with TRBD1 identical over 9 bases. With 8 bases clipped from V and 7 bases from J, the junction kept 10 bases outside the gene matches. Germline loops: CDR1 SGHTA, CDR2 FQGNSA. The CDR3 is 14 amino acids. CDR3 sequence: CASGTPGQGYTQYF. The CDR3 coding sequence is TGTGCCAGCGGCACTCCGGGACAGGGATATACGCAGTATTTT.